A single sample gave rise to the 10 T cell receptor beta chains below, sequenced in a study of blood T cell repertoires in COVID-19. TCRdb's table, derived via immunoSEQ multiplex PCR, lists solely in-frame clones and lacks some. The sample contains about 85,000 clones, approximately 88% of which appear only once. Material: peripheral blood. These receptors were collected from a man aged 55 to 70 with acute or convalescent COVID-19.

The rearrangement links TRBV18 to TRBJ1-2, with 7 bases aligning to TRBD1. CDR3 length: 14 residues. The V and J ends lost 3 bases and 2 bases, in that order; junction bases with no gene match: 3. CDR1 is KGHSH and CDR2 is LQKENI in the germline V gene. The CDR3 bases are TGTGCCAGCTCACCGGGACAGCAAAACTATGGCTACACCTTC. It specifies CASSPGQQNYGYTF.

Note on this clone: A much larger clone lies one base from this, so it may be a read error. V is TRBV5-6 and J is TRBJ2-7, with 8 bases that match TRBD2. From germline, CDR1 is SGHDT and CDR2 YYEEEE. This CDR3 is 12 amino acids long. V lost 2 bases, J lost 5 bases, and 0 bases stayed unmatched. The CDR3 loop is CASSFGGDEQYF. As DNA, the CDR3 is TGTGCCAGCAGCTTCGGGGGGGACGAGCAGTACTTC.

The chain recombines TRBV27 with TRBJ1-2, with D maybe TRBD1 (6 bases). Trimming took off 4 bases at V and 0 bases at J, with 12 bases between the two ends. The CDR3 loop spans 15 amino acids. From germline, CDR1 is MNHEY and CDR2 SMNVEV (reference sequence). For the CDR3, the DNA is TGTGCCAGCAGTTATTACGGACAGTCTAACTATGGCTACACCTTC. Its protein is CASSYYGQSNYGYTF.

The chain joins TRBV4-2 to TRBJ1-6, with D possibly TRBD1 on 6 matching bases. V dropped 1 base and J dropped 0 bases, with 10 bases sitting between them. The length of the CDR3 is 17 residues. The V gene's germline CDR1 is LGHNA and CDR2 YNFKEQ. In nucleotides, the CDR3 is TGTGCCAGCAGCCAAGTCGAACAGGGCTCCTATAATTCACCCCTCCACTTT. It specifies CASSQVEQGSYNSPLHF.

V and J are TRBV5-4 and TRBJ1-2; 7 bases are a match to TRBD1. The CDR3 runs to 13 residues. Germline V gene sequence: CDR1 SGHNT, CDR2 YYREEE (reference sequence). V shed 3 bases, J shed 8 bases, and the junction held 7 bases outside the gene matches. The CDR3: CASSSGQSFGYTF. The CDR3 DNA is TGTGCCAGCAGCTCGGGACAGTCCTTCGGCTACACCTTC.

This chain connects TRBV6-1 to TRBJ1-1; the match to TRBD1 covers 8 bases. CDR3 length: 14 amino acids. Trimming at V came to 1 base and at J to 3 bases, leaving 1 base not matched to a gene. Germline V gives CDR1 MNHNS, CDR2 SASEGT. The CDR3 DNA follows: TGTGCCAGCAGTGAAGACAGGGGGGACACTGAAGCTTTCTTT. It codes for CASSEDRGDTEAFF.

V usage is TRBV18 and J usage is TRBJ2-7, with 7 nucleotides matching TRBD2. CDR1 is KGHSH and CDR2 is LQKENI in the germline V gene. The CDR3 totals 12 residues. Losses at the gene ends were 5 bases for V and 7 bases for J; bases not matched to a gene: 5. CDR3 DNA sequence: TGTGCCAGCTCAGGACTAGTGGGAGAGCAGTACTTC. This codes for CASSGLVGEQYF.

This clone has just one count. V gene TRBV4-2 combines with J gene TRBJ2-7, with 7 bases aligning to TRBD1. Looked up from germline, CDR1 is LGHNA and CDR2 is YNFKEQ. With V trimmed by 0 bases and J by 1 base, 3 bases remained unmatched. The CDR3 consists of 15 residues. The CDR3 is CASSQDRGFSYEQYF. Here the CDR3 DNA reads TGTGCCAGCAGCCAAGACAGGGGGTTTTCCTACGAGCAGTACTTC.

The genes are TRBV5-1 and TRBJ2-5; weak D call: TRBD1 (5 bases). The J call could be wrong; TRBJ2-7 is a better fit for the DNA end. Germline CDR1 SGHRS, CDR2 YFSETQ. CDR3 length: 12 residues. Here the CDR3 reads CASSLERGEQYF. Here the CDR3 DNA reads TGCGCCAGCAGCTTGGAAAGGGGCGAGCAGTACTTC.

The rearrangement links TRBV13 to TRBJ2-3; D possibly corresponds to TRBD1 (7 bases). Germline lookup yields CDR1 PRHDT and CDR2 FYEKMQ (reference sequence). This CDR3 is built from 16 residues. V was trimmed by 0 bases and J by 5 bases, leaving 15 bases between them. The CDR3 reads CASSLGGGGQVDTQYF. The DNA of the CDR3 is TGTGCCAGCAGCTTAGGAGGAGGGGGCCAGGTAGATACGCAGTATTTT.